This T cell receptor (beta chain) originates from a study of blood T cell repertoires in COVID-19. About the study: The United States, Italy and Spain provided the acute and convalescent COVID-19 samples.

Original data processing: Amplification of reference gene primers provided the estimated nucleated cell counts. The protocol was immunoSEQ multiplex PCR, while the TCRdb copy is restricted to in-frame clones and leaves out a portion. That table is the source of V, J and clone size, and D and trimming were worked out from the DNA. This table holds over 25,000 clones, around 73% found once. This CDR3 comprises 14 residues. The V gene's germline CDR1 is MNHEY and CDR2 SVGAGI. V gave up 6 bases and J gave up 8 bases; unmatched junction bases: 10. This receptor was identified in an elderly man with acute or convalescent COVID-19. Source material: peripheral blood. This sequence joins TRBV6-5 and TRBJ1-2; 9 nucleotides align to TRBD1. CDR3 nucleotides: TGTGCCAGCAGGAGGACAGGGGCAGGAGGGGGCTACACCTTC. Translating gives CASRRTGAGGGYTF.